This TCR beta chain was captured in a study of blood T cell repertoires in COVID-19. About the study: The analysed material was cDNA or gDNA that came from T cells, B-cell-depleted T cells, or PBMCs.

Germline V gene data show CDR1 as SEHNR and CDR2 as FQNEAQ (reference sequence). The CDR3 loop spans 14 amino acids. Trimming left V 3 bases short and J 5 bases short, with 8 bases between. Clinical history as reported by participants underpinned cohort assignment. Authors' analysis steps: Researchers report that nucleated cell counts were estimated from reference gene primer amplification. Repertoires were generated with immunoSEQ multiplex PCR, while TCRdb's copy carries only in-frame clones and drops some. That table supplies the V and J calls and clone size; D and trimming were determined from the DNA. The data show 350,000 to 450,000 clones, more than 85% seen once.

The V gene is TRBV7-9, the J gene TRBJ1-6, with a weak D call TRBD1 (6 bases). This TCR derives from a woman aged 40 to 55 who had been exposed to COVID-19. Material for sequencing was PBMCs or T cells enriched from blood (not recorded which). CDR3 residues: CASSFRDNNSPLHF. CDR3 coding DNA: TGTGCCAGCAGCTTCCGGGACAATAATTCACCCCTCCACTTT.